A single sample gave rise to the 6 T cell receptor beta chains below, sequenced in a study of blood T cell repertoires in COVID-19. Sequencing used immunoSEQ multiplex PCR; TCRdb keeps in-frame clones, though not all of them. The sample contains approximately 54,000 clones, roughly 89% of which appear only once. Sequencing used peripheral blood. All receptors derive from a man aged 45-65 years with acute or convalescent COVID-19.

This clone was counted between two and nine times. The chain carries TRBV7-8 and TRBJ2-2; maybe TRBD1 (6 bases). V gave up 2 bases and J gave up 7 bases, with 11 bases separating them. The CDR3 loop spans 14 amino acids. Looked up from germline, CDR1 is SGHVS and CDR2 is FQNEAQ. The CDR3 loop is CASSLFSGVGELFF. The CDR3 region has the DNA TGTGCCAGCAGCTTATTTTCAGGGGTCGGGGAGCTGTTTTTT.

The rearrangement joins TRBV7-9 to TRBJ2-2, with D possibly being TRBD2 (5 bases). The CDR3 runs to 17 residues. In germline, CDR1 is SEHNR, CDR2 FQNEAQ (reference sequence). Trimming shortened V by 4 bases and J by 5 bases, and 20 bases separated the two germline ends. This CDR3 is CASSSFGRGRGTGELFF. In DNA form, the CDR3 reads TGTGCCAGCAGCTCCTTCGGGCGCGGCCGGGGAACCGGGGAGCTGTTTTTT.

This chain connects TRBV4-1 to TRBJ2-7; TRBD2 matches 11 bases. CDR1 MGHRA and CDR2 YSYEKL come from the germline V gene. This CDR3 spans 16 amino acids. V was pared by 4 bases and J by 1 base, with 6 bases of the junction left unmatched. The DNA for the CDR3 is TGCGCCAGCAGCCGCTCGACTAGCGGGACTTCCTACGAGCAGTACTTC. Translating it yields CASSRSTSGTSYEQYF.

The genes are TRBV4-1 and TRBJ2-6, with 7 bases that match TRBD2. CDR1 and CDR2 (germline): MGHRA, YSYEKL. V shed 0 bases, J shed 2 bases, and the junction held 4 bases outside the gene matches. The CDR3 totals 17 residues. The DNA for the CDR3 is TGCGCCAGCAGCCAAGAATTGGGAGGGGCTGGGGCCAACGTCCTGACTTTC. Its translation: CASSQELGGAGANVLTF.

The chain is built from TRBV29-1 and TRBJ2-7; D perhaps matches TRBD2 (6 bases). The CDR3 is made up of 18 amino acids. The V end was cut by 1 base, the J end by 2 bases, with 24 bases between. Germline CDR1 and CDR2: SQVTM and ANQGSEA. The CDR3 reads CSVEGMELTSGETYEQYF. The CDR3 nucleotides read TGCAGCGTTGAAGGCATGGAGTTAACCTCGGGAGAAACCTACGAGCAGTACTTC.

Turning to this clone: A read error may produce the germline difference seen at one junction end. The rearrangement uses TRBV2 and TRBJ1-1, with D maybe TRBD1 (6 bases). The CDR3 has 10 residues. In germline, CDR1 is SNHLY, CDR2 FYNNEI. The CDR3: CASRDRTAIF. Here the CDR3 DNA reads TGTGCCAGCAGAGATAGGACAGCCATCTTT.